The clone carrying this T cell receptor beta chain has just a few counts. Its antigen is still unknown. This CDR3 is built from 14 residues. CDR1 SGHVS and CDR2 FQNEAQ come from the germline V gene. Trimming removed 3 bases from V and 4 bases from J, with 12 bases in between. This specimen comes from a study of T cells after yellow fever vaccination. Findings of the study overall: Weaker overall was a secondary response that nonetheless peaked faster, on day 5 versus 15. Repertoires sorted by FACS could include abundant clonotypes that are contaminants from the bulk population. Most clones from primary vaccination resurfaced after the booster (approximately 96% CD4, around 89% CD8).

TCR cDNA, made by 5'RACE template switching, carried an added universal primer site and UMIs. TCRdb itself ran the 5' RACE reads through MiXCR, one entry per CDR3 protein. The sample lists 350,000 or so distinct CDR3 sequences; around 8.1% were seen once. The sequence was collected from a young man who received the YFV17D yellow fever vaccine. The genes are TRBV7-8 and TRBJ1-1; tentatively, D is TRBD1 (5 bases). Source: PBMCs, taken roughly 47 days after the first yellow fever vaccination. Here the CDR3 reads CASSFTGTPTEAFF. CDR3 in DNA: TGTGCCAGCAGCTTCACCGGGACCCCCACTGAAGCTTTCTTT.